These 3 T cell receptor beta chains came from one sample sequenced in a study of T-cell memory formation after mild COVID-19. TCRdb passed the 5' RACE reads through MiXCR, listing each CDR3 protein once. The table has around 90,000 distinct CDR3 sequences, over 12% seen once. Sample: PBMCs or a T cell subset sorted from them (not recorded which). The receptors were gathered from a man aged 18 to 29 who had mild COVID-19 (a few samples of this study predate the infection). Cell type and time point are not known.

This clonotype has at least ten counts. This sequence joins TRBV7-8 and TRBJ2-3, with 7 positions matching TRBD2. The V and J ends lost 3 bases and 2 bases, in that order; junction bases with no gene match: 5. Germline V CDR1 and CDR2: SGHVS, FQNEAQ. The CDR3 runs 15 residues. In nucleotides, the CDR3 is TGTGCCAGCAGCTTCATCGGGGGGAACACAGATACGCAGTATTTT. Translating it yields CASSFIGGNTDTQYF.

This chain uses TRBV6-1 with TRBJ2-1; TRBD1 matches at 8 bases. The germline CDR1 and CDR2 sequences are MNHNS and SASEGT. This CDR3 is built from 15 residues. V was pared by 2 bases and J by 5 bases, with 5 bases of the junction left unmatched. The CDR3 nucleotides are TGTGCCAGCAGTGAAACTGACAGGGGTGACAATGAGCAGTTCTTC. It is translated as CASSETDRGDNEQFF.

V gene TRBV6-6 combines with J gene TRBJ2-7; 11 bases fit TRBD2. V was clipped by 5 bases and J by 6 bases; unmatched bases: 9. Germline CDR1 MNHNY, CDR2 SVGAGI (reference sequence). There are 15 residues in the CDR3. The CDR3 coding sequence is TGTGCCAGCAGTATTAGCGGGGGGGCCCGCTCCGAGCAGTACTTC. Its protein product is CASSISGGARSEQYF.